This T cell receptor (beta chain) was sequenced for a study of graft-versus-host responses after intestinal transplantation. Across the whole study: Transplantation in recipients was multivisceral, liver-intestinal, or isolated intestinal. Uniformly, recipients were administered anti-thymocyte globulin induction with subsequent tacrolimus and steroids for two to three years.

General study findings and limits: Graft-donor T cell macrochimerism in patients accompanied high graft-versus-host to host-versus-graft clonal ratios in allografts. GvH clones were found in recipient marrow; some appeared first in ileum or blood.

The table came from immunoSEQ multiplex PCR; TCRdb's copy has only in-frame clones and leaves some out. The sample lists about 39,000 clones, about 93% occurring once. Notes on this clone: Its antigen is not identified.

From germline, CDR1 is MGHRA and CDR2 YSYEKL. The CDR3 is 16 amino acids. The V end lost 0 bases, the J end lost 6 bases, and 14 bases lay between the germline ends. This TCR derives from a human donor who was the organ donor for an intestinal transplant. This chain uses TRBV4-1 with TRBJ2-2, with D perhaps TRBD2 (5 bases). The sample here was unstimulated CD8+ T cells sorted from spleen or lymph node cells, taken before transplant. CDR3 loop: CASSQESAGAPGELFF. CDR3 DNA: TGCGCCAGCAGCCAAGAGTCTGCGGGCGCCCCCGGGGAGCTGTTTTTT.